Listed below are T cell receptor beta chains from one sample, sequenced in a study of cytotoxic CD8 clonotypes in ibrutinib-treated CLL. Here immunoSEQ multiplex PCR was the method, and the copy in TCRdb shows in-frame clones only, minus some. The table includes roughly 100,000 clones, almost 80% detected once. Material: PBMCs, obtained after 12 months of ibrutinib treatment. These receptors were collected from a human donor with chronic lymphocytic leukemia. Both conserved end residues are trimmed from each CDR3.

J gene	V gene	CDR3 protein
TRBJ2-7	TRBV7-9	ASSLAGQSYEQY
TRBJ2-3	TRBV2	ASRWNGQAQRLTDTQY
TRBJ2-3	TRBV2	ATGGSTDTQY
TRBJ1-5	TRBV6-1	ASTVGQVGNQPQH
TRBJ2-7	TRBV25-1	ARSWETGGGSYEQY
TRBJ2-7	TRBV5-4	ASSSTQGQPRKQY
TRBJ2-1	TRBV5-6	ASSLIVGDNEQF
TRBJ2-7	TRBV30	AWGGQGPYEQY
TRBJ2-7	TRBV5-1	ASSSDGFSYEQY
TRBJ2-5	TRBV4-2	ASSQDQAGGAETQY
TRBJ2-1	TRBV6-6	ASSPSGGSYNEQF
TRBJ2-5	TRBV6-1	ASSEGLGRQTQY
TRBJ2-7	TRBV7-9	ASSLQDGTYEQY
TRBJ2-2	TRBV19	ASSIGGGDTGELF
TRBJ2-3	TRBV30	AWNRGIPGTQY
TRBJ2-2	TRBV4-2	ASSQDLRGAVNTGELF
TRBJ2-7	TRBV6-1	ASSEALTVPY
TRBJ2-5	TRBV9	ASSETPLEETQY
TRBJ2-6	TRBV7-9	ASSTGQGTNVLT
TRBJ1-5	TRBV5-6	ASSSTGLGDISNQPQH
TRBJ2-6	TRBV7-6	ASSLGGAGANVLT
TRBJ1-5	TRBV5-6	ASSWGQGAQPQH
TRBJ1-5	TRBV5-1	ASSLSTGQGQPQH
TRBJ2-1	TRBV7-3	ASSRNPGTSGGKQF
TRBJ2-7	TRBV10-3	AIMRTDSYEQY
TRBJ2-2	TRBV5-5	ASSLAGGENGELF